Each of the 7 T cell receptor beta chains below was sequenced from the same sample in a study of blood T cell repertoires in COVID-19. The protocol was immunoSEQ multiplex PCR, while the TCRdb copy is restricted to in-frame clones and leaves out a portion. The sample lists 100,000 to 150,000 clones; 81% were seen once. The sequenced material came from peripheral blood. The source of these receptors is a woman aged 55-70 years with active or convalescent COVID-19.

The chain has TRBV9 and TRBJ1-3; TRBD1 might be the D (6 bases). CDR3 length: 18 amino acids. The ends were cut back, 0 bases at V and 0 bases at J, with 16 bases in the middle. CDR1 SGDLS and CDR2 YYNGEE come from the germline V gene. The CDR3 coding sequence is TGTGCCAGCAGCGTAGCGCCCGGACAGATAAACTCTGGAAACACCATATATTTT. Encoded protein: CASSVAPGQINSGNTIYF.

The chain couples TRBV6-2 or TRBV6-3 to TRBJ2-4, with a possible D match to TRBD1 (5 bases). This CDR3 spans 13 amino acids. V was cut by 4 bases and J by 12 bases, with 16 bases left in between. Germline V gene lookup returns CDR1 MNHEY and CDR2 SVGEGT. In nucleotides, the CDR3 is TGTGCCAGCAGTTCGGACACCCCGTCTACTCAGTACTTC. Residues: CASSSDTPSTQYF.

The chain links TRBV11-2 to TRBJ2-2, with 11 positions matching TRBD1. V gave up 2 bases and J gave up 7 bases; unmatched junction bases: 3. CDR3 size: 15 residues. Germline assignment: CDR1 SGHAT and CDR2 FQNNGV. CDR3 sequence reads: CASSLRTGGSGELFF. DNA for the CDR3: TGTGCCAGCAGCTTAAGGACAGGGGGCAGCGGGGAGCTGTTTTTT.

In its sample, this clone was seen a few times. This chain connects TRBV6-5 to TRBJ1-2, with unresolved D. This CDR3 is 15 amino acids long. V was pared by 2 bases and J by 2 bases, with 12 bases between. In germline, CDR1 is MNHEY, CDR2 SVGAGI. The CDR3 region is CASSYHISNNYGYTF. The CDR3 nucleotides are TGTGCCAGCAGTTACCACATATCCAACAACTATGGCTACACCTTC.

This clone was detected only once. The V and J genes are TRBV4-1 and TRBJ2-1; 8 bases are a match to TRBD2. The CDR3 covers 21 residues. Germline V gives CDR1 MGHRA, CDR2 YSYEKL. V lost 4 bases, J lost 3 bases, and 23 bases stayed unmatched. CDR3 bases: TGCGCCAGCAGCCGAAGAACCCTGACTAGCGCGAGAACCGGATACTACAATGAGCAGTTCTTC. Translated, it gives CASSRRTLTSARTGYYNEQFF.

The CDR3 is CSVQRARLSTF. For the CDR3, the DNA is TGCAGCGTCCAAAGAGCTAGGCTGTCGACCTTC. The chain employs TRBV29-1 and TRBJ1-2, with D unresolved. The CDR3 consists of 11 residues. V dropped 6 bases and J dropped 14 bases, with 19 bases sitting between them. CDR1 is SQVTM, CDR2 ANQGSEA, per germline.

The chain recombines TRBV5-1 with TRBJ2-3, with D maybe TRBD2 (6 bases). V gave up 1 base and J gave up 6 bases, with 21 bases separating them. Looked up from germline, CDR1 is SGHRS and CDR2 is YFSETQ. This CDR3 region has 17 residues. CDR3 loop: CASSLTEVTSRDDTQYF. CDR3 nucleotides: TGCGCCAGCAGCTTGACAGAAGTTACTAGCCGGGACGATACGCAGTATTTT.